This T cell receptor (beta chain) was recorded in a study of OX40 agonist ivuxolimab in advanced cancers. Study results and caveats: In the 0.1 to 3.0 mg/kg range, CD4+ and CD8+ blood T cells had expanded clonally by week 6.

To note about this clone: As yet, its antigen is unknown.

The germline CDR1 and CDR2 sequences are SGHRS and YFSETQ. V dropped 7 bases and J dropped 0 bases, with 11 bases sitting between them. The CDR3 contains 13 residues. Repertoires were generated with immunoSEQ multiplex PCR, while TCRdb's copy carries only in-frame clones and drops some. The sample gives about 95,000 clones, more than 85% of which show up once; 2.6% is in the top ten. The specimen comprised CD4+ or CD8+ T cells sorted from blood, sampled in a trial of the OX40 agonist ivuxolimab. The V call is TRBV5-1, the J call TRBJ2-7, with D tentatively TRBD1 (5 bases). This TCR was sampled from an adult with an advanced solid tumor such as melanoma, head and neck, liver or kidney cancer. CDR3 in DNA: TGCGCCAGCGGGGCGGACAACTCCTACGAGCAGTACTTC. Translating gives CASGADNSYEQYF.